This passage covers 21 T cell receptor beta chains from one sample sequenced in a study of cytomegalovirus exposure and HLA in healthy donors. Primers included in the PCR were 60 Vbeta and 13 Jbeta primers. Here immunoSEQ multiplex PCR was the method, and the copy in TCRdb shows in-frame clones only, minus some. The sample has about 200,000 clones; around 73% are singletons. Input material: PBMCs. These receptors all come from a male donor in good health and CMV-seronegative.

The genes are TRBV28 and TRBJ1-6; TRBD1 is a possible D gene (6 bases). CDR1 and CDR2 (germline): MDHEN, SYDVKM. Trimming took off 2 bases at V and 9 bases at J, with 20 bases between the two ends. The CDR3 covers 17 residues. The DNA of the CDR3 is TGTGCCAGCAGTTTAGGTGTCTCGGGCCCAGGGGTTTCACCCCTCCACTTT. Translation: CASSLGVSGPGVSPLHF.

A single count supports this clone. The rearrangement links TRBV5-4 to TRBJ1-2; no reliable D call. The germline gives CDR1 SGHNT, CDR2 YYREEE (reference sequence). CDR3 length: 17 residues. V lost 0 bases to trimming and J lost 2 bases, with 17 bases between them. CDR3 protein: CASSLARLKTGNYGYTF. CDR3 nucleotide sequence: TGTGCCAGCAGCTTGGCCCGACTAAAGACGGGAAACTATGGCTACACCTTC.

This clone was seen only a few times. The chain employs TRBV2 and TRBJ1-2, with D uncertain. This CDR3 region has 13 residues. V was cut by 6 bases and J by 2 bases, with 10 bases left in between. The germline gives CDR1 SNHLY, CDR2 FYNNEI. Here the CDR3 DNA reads TGTGCCAGCAGCTCCGACAACAACTATGGCTACACCTTC. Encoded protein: CASSSDNNYGYTF.

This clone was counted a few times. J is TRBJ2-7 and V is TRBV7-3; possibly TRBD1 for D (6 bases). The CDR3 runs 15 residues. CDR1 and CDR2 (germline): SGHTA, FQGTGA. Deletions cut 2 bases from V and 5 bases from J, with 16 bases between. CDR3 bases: TGTGCCAGCAGCTTACGCGGCAGGGGTTCCCACGAGCAGTACTTC. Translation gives CASSLRGRGSHEQYF.

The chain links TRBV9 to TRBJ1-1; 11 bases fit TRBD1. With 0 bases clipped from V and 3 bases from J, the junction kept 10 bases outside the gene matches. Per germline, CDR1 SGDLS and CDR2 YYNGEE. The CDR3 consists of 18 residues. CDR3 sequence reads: CASSVGTGGEPAYTEAFF. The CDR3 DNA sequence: TGTGCCAGCAGCGTAGGGACAGGGGGCGAACCAGCTTACACTGAAGCTTTCTTT.

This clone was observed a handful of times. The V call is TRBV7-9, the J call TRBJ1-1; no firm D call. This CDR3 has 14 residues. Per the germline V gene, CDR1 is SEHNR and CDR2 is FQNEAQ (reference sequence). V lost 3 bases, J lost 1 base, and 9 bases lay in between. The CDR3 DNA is TGTGCCAGCAGCTTTCTCCGAGCGAACACTGAAGCTTTCTTT. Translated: CASSFLRANTEAFF.

Here the CDR3 DNA reads TGTGCCAGCAGTTTACCCGGGACAGGGGGGCTTTTTAGGATTCAGTACTTC. Its protein is CASSLPGTGGLFRIQYF. This chain uses TRBV28 with TRBJ2-4; 11 bases fit TRBD1. With V trimmed by 2 bases and J by 10 bases, 13 bases remained unmatched. This CDR3 contains 17 residues. Per germline, CDR1 MDHEN and CDR2 SYDVKM.

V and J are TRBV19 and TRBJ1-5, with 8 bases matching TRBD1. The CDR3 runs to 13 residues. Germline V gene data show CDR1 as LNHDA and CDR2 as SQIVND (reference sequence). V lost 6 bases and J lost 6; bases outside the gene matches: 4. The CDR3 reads CASRDRGLQPQHF. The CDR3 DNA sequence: TGTGCCAGTAGAGACAGGGGTCTTCAGCCCCAGCATTTT.

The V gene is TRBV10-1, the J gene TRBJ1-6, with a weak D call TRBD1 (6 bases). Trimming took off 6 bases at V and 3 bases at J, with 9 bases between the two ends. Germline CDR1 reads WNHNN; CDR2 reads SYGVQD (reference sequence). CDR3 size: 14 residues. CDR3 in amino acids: CASSPTGYNSPLHF. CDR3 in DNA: TGCGCCAGCAGCCCGACAGGCTATAATTCACCCCTCCACTTT.

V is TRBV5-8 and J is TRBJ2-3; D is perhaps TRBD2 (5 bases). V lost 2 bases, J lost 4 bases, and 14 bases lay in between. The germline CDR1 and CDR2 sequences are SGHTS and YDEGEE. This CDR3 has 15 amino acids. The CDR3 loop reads CASSFSGVPPDTQYF. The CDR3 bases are TGTGCCAGCAGCTTCAGCGGAGTCCCCCCAGATACGCAGTATTTT.

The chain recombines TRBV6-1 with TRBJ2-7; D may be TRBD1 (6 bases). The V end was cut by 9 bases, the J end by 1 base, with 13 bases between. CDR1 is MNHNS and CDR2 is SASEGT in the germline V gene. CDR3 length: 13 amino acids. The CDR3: CASTGTPSYEQYF. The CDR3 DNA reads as TGTGCCAGTACCGGGACACCTTCCTACGAGCAGTACTTC.

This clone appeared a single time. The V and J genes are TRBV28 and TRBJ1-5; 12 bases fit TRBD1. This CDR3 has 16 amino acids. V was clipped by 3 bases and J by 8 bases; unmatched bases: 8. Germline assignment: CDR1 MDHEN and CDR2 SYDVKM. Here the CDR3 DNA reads TGTGCCAGCAGTTTGTCCGGGACAGGGGGCGGGAAGCCCCAGCATTTT. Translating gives CASSLSGTGGGKPQHF.

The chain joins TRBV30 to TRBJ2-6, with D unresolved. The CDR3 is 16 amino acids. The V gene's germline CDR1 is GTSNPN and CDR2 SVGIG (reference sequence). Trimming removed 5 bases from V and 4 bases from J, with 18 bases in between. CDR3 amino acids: CAWFPGLNTGANVLTF. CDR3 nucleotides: TGTGCCTGGTTCCCGGGTTTAAATACCGGGGCCAACGTCCTGACTTTC.

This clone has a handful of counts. DNA of the CDR3: TGTGCCAGCACCCCCGGGACAGTCGTCACTGAAGCTTTCTTT. Amino acid sequence: CASTPGTVVTEAFF. This sequence joins TRBV28 and TRBJ1-1; 7 nucleotides agree with TRBD1. Germline V CDR1 and CDR2: MDHEN, SYDVKM. V gave up 7 bases and J gave up 4 bases; unmatched junction bases: 9. The length of the CDR3 is 14 residues. Based on the CDR3 plus reference TRBV28 and TRBJ1-1, the full variable domain is DVKVTQSSRYLVKRTGEKVFLECVQDMDHENMFWYRQDPGLGLRLIYFSYDVKMKEKGDIPEGYSVSREKKERFSLILESASTNQTSMYLCASTPGTVVTEAFFGQGTRLTVV.

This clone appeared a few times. CDR3 sequence: CASTRQGPNTEAFF. DNA for the CDR3: TGTGCCAGCACCCGACAGGGCCCGAACACTGAAGCTTTCTTT. The genes are TRBV6-5 and TRBJ1-1; 7 bases fit TRBD1. Germline V lookup: CDR1 MNHEY, CDR2 SVGAGI. V lost 7 bases and J lost 1; bases outside the gene matches: 6. The CDR3 contains 14 residues.

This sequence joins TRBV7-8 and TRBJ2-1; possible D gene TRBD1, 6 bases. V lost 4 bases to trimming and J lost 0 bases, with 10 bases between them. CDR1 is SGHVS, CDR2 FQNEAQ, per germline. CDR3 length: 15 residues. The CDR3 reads CASSSGRGSYNEQFF. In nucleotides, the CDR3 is TGTGCCAGCAGCTCCGGCAGGGGCTCCTACAATGAGCAGTTCTTC.

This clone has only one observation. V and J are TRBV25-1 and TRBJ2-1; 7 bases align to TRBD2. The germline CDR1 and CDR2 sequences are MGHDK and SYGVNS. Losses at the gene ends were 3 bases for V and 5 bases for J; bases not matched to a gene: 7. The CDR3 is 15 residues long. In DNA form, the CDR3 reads TGTGCCAGCAGTGACCCCGGGAGGCCCGACAATGAGCAGTTCTTC. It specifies CASSDPGRPDNEQFF.

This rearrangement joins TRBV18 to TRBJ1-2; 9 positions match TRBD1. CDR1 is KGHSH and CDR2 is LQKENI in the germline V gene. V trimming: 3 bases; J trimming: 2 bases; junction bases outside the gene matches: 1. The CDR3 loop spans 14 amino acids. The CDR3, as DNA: TGTGCCAGCTCACCGGGACAGGGAAACTATGGCTACACCTTC. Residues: CASSPGQGNYGYTF.

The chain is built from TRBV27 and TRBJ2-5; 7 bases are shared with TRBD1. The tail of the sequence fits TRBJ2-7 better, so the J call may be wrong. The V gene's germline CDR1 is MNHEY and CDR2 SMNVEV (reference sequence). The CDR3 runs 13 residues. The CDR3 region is CASSPGTVYEQYF. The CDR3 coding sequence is TGTGCCAGCAGCCCGGGGACAGTCTACGAGCAGTACTTC.

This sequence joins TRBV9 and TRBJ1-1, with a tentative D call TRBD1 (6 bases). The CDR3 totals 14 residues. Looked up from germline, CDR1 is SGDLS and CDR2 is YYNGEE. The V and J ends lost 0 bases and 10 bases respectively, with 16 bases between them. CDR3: CASSVGTGSWAAFF. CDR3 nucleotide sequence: TGTGCCAGCAGCGTAGGAACAGGGTCTTGGGCAGCTTTCTTT.

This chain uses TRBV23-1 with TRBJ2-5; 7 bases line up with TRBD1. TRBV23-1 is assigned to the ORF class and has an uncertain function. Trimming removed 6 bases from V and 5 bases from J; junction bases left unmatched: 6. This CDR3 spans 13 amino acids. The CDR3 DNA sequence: TGCGCCAGCAGGTACAGGGGTGGGGAGACCCAGTACTTC. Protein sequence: CASRYRGGETQYF.